This TCR beta chain was identified in a study of blood T cell repertoires in COVID-19. Study-wide background: Some COVID-19 samples were acute and others convalescent; all came from the United States, Italy and Spain. T cells, B-cell-depleted T cells, or PBMCs supplied cDNA or gDNA.

This CDR3 has 14 residues. Germline CDR1 MRHNA, CDR2 SNTAGT. V trimming: 5 bases; J trimming: 1 base; junction bases outside the gene matches: 2. The data were produced by immunoSEQ multiplex PCR, yet TCRdb's version contains in-frame clones alone and is incomplete. The table shows about 210,000 clones, with roughly 84% occurring only once. V and J are TRBV6-4 and TRBJ2-3; the match to TRBD2 covers 8 bases. The clonotype originates from a man between 25 and 39 years old in a cohort exposed to, infected with or recovered from COVID-19 (not recorded which). Sequenced sample: PBMCs or T cells enriched from blood (not recorded which). The CDR3 sequence is CASSLLAGTDTQYF. The CDR3 DNA reads as TGTGCCAGCAGTCTACTAGCGGGCACAGATACGCAGTATTTT.